The clone carrying this TCR beta chain was picked up a small number of times. Antigen specificity is unknown. TCRdb reanalysed the reads using MiXCR and keeps one entry per CDR3 protein. The sample shows 680,000 or so distinct CDR3 sequences, roughly 35% of them seen only once. This entry is derived from a study of T cell repertoires in cytomegalovirus infection. Study at large: Public TCR beta signatures indicated both CMV infection and matching HLA type.

Study conclusions and caveats: In two of eight donors, the top clonotype was HLA-C-restricted CMV-specific. Accumulated public TCR beta family frequency recognized individuals carrying CMV together with the relevant HLA.

Trimming at V came to 6 bases and at J to 3 bases, leaving 10 bases not matched to a gene. CDR3 length: 16 residues. In germline, CDR1 is MNHEY, CDR2 SMNVEV (reference sequence). The V call is TRBV27, the J call TRBJ1-2, with 10 bases identical to TRBD1. The sequenced material came from PBMCs. The receptor was derived from a human donor in good health (CMV status not recorded). Some clones in this sample may be carry-over from other donors' samples. For the CDR3, the DNA is TGTGCCAGCAGCCGACAGGGGGCCTTAGTGGACTATGGCTACACCTTC. Protein sequence: CASSRQGALVDYGYTF.